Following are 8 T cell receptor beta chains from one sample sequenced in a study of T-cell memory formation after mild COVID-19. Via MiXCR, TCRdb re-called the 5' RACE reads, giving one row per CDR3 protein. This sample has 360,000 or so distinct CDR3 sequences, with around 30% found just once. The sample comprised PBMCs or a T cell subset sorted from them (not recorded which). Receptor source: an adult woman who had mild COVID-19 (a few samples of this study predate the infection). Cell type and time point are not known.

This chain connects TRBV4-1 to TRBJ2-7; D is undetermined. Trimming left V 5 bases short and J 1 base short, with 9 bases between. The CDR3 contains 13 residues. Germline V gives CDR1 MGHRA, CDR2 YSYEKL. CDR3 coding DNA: TGCGCCAGCAGCAGCTTGTTTTCCTACGAGCAGTACTTC. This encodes CASSSLFSYEQYF.

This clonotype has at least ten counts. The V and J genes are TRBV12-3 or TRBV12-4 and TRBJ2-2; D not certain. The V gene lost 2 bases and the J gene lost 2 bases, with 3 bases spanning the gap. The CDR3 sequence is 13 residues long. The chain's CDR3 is CASSLLNTGELFF. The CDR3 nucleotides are TGTGCCAGCAGTTTACTTAACACCGGGGAGCTGTTTTTT.

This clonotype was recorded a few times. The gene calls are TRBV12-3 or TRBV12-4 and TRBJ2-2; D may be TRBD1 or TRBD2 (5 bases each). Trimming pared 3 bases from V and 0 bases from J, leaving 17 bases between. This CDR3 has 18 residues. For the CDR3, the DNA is TGTGCCAGCAGTTTTGGGACGGATTTAATTTCGAACACCGGGGAGCTGTTTTTT. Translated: CASSFGTDLISNTGELFF.

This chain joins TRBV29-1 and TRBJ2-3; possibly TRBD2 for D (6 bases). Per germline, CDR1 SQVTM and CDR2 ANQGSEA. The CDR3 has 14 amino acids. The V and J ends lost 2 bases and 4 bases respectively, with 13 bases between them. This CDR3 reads CSVEPGVGSDTQYF. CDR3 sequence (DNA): TGCAGCGTTGAACCGGGAGTGGGCTCAGATACGCAGTATTTT.

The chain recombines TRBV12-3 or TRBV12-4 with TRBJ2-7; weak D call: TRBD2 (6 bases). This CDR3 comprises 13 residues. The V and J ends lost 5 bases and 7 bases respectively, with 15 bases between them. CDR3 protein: CASSPGEVGEQYF. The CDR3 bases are TGTGCCAGCAGTCCGGGGGAGGTGGGTGAGCAGTACTTC.

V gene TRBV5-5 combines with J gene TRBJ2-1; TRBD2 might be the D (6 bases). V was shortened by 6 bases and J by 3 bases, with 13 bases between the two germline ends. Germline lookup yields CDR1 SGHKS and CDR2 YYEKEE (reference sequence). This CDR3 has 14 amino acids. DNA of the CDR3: TGTGCCAGCAACGGGACTGGGGTCTACAATGAGCAGTTCTTC. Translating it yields CASNGTGVYNEQFF.

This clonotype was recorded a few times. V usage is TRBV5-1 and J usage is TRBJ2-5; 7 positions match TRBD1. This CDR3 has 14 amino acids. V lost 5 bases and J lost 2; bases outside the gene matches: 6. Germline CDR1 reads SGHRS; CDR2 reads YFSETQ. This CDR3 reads CASSWTGRQETQYF. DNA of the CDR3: TGCGCCAGCAGTTGGACAGGCCGTCAAGAGACCCAGTACTTC.

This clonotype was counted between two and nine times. CDR3 amino acids: CASSRAGPYDTEAFF. Written as DNA, the CDR3 is TGTGCCAGCAGTCGCGCTGGGCCCTATGACACTGAAGCTTTCTTT. This chain connects TRBV27 to TRBJ1-1; no reliable D call. This CDR3 comprises 15 residues. Germline V gives CDR1 MNHEY, CDR2 SMNVEV (reference sequence). V was shortened by 5 bases and J by 3 bases, with 16 bases between the two germline ends.